Following are 20 T cell receptor beta chains from one sample sequenced in a study of T cell responses to AZD1222 COVID-19 vaccine. Only in-frame clones appear in the TCRdb table, and some are missing; sequencing was by immunoSEQ multiplex PCR. Of about 52,000 clones in the sample, approximately 90% were seen once. This sample comprised peripheral blood, obtained 28 days after the second AZD1222 dose. The receptors here all came from an adult who received the AZD1222 COVID-19 vaccine.

This chain joins TRBV28 and TRBJ1-3; a weak D match, TRBD1 (5 bases). In germline, CDR1 is MDHEN, CDR2 SYDVKM. The CDR3 extends over 16 amino acids. Trimming shortened V by 2 bases and J by 0 bases, and 11 bases separated the two germline ends. CDR3: CASSLNGRASGNTIYF. The CDR3 DNA is TGTGCCAGCAGTTTAAACGGCAGGGCCTCTGGAAACACCATATATTTT.

This chain uses TRBV2 with TRBJ2-7; the D gene is possibly TRBD2 (5 bases). Trimming left V 6 bases short and J 7 bases short, with 10 bases between. This CDR3 is 11 amino acids long. Germline loops: CDR1 SNHLY, CDR2 FYNNEI. The CDR3, as DNA: TGTGCCAGCAGCGAGCGGAGAGAGCAGTACTTC. Protein: CASSERREQYF.

The chain is built from TRBV7-9 and TRBJ2-5; D is uncertain. Per the germline V gene, CDR1 is SEHNR and CDR2 is FQNEAQ (reference sequence). The V end lost 5 bases, the J end lost 7 bases, and 11 bases lay between the germline ends. This CDR3 contains 12 residues. This CDR3 reads CASSPRGATQYF. Here the CDR3 DNA reads TGTGCCAGCAGCCCCCGCGGAGCGACCCAGTACTTC.

The chain couples TRBV5-6 to TRBJ1-5; perhaps TRBD1 as D (6 bases). Germline V gene sequence: CDR1 SGHDT, CDR2 YYEEEE. This CDR3 is built from 15 residues. The ends were cut back, 0 bases at V and 6 bases at J, with 13 bases in the middle. DNA of the CDR3: TGTGCCAGCAGCTTGGGCATAGGGGGGCTTCAGCCCCAGCATTTT. Protein product: CASSLGIGGLQPQHF.

This chain links TRBV6-5 with TRBJ1-1; D unresolved. From germline, CDR1 is MNHEY and CDR2 SVGAGI. There are 14 residues in the CDR3. The V end lost 7 bases, the J end lost 4 bases, and 16 bases lay between the germline ends. The CDR3 spells CASTGYEGGTEAFF. In nucleotides, the CDR3 is TGTGCCAGCACCGGGTATGAGGGAGGCACTGAAGCTTTCTTT.

V gene TRBV28 combines with J gene TRBJ2-2; D gene ambiguous. Germline CDR1 is MDHEN and CDR2 is SYDVKM. With 3 bases removed from V and 6 bases from J, the gap between germline ends came to 5 bases. The CDR3 has 12 residues. This CDR3 is CASSLPPGELFF. The CDR3 DNA reads as TGTGCCAGCAGTTTGCCCCCCGGGGAGCTGTTTTTT.

CDR3 coding DNA: TGTGCCAGTAGGGGGACCCAGCCGGAAAACATTCAGTACTTC. Amino acid sequence: CASRGTQPENIQYF. This chain connects TRBV19 to TRBJ2-4, with D perhaps given as TRBD1 or TRBD2 (5 bases each). CDR3 length: 14 residues. Germline V gene sequence: CDR1 LNHDA, CDR2 SQIVND (reference sequence). Trimming cost V 6 bases and J 5 bases, with 14 bases left between them. The whole variable domain, remainder taken from reference TRBV19 and TRBJ2-4, is DGGITQSPKYLFRKEGQNVTLSCEQNLNHDAMYWYRQDPGQGLRLIYYSQIVNDFQKGDIAEGYSVSREKKESFPLTVTSAQKNPTAFYLCASRGTQPENIQYFGAGTRLSVL.

This rearrangement joins TRBV11-3 to TRBJ2-7; possibly TRBD1 for D (5 bases). V dropped 1 base and J dropped 1 base, with 8 bases sitting between them. CDR3 size: 14 residues. Germline-derived CDR1 and CDR2 are SGHNT and YENEEA. CDR3 nucleotide sequence: TGTGCCAGCAGCTTAGCGGCAGGGTCCTACGAGCAGTACTTC. It is translated as CASSLAAGSYEQYF. The full variable domain, its missing parts supplied by reference TRBV11-3 and TRBJ2-7, is EAGVVQSPRYKIIEKKQPVAFWCNPISGHNTLYWYLQNLGQGPELLIRYENEEAVDDSQLPKDRFSAERLKGVDSTLKIQPAELGDSAVYLCASSLAAGSYEQYFGPGTRLTVT.

The J gene is TRBJ2-2, the V gene TRBV6-1; 8 bases are a match to TRBD1. Germline V gene data show CDR1 as MNHNS and CDR2 as SASEGT. CDR3 length: 17 amino acids. The junction had 11 bases not matched to a gene; V was cut back by 4 bases and J by 4 bases. The DNA for the CDR3 is TGTGCCAGCAGTGTATCCTCCGGGACAGGTCGCACCGGGGAGCTGTTTTTT. Residues: CASSVSSGTGRTGELFF.

The chain employs TRBV5-1 and TRBJ2-7; D gene ambiguous. This CDR3 has 13 residues. V lost 7 bases, J lost 0 bases, and 11 bases lay in between. Germline loops: CDR1 SGHRS, CDR2 YFSETQ. Here the CDR3 DNA reads TGCGCCAGCCCTACCCGAGGCTCCTACGAGCAGTACTTC. Its translation is CASPTRGSYEQYF.

The rearrangement links TRBV5-1 to TRBJ1-3; D remains ambiguous. The germline gives CDR1 SGHRS, CDR2 YFSETQ. V was shortened by 4 bases and J by 0 bases, with 11 bases between the two germline ends. This CDR3 is built from 15 residues. The CDR3 spells CASSQDGSSGNTIYF. Here the CDR3 DNA reads TGCGCCAGCAGCCAGGACGGATCCTCTGGAAACACCATATATTTT.

The chain combines TRBV7-2 with TRBJ1-1; no clear D. The length of the CDR3 is 14 residues. CDR1 is SGHTA and CDR2 is FQGNSA in the germline V gene. Trimming took off 4 bases at V and 1 base at J, with 10 bases between the two ends. The CDR3 DNA is TGTGCCAGCAGCTCGACAAGGCCGAACACTGAAGCTTTCTTT. Protein: CASSSTRPNTEAFF. Full variable domain (missing parts from reference TRBV7-2 and TRBJ1-1): GAGVSQSPSNKVTEKGKDVELRCDPISGHTALYWYRQSLGQGLEFLIYFQGNSAPDKSGLPSDRFSAERTGGSVSTLTIQRTQQEDSAVYLCASSSTRPNTEAFFGQGTRLTVV.

The chain employs TRBV12-5 and TRBJ2-1, with TRBD2 matching over 8 bases. The CDR3 runs 14 residues. V shed 6 bases, J shed 3 bases, and the junction held 4 bases outside the gene matches. The V gene's germline CDR1 is LGHNT and CDR2 FRNRAP. The CDR3 DNA sequence: TGTGCTAGTGGCACCAGCGGGAGCTACAATGAGCAGTTCTTC. It translates to CASGTSGSYNEQFF.

This chain links TRBV24-1 with TRBJ2-5, with TRBD2 identical over 9 bases. Per the germline V gene, CDR1 is KGHDR and CDR2 is SFDVKD. V was pared by 0 bases and J by 5 bases, with 6 bases of the junction left unmatched. The CDR3 totals 16 residues. CDR3 sequence (DNA): TGTGCCACCAGTGATTTGGCGGGAGGGCGGGGCGAGACCCAGTACTTC. Amino acid sequence: CATSDLAGGRGETQYF.

J is TRBJ2-7 and V is TRBV11-2; D call uncertain. Trimming removed 7 bases from V and 0 bases from J, with 13 bases in between. This CDR3 has 14 amino acids. Germline V gene data show CDR1 as SGHAT and CDR2 as FQNNGV. The CDR3: CASKPGRNSYEQYF. The CDR3 DNA reads as TGTGCCAGCAAACCGGGCCGGAACTCCTACGAGCAGTACTTC.

The chain is built from TRBV5-1 and TRBJ1-2; 7 nucleotides line up with TRBD1. V lost 9 bases and J lost 4; bases outside the gene matches: 9. Germline assignment: CDR1 SGHRS and CDR2 YFSETQ. CDR3 length: 13 residues. CDR3 coding DNA: TGCGCCACCTCGACAGGGAACGTCTATGGCTACACCTTC. Residues: CATSTGNVYGYTF.

The chain recombines TRBV29-1 with TRBJ2-2; 10 positions match TRBD2. After removal of 0 bases from V and 5 bases from J, the junction contained 6 bases not matched to a gene. The CDR3 is 16 residues long. From germline, CDR1 is SQVTM and CDR2 ANQGSEA. The CDR3 coding sequence is TGCAGCGTTGAAGATGGATCTAGCGGGAGTACCGGGGAGCTGTTTTTT. Its translation is CSVEDGSSGSTGELFF.

The chain links TRBV14 to TRBJ1-2, with D perhaps TRBD1 (5 bases). Germline V CDR1 and CDR2: SGHDN, FVKESK. The CDR3 sequence is 14 residues long. The ends were cut back, 0 bases at V and 7 bases at J, with 12 bases in the middle. This CDR3 is CASSQDSRVGGYTF. CDR3 DNA: TGTGCCAGCAGCCAAGATAGCAGGGTTGGTGGCTACACCTTC.

The chain uses TRBV3-1 (or the pseudogene TRBV3-2) and TRBJ2-1; TRBD2 aligns across 13 bases. This CDR3 comprises 16 residues. Germline CDR1 LGHDT, CDR2 YNNKEL (reference sequence). The V gene end was trimmed by 5 bases and the J gene end by 10 bases; junction bases not matched to a gene: 11. CDR3 sequence reads: CASSTRLAGGKGEQFF. CDR3 DNA: TGTGCCAGCAGCACCCGACTAGCGGGAGGTAAGGGGGAGCAGTTCTTC.

This clone was counted a single time. This rearrangement joins TRBV12-3 or TRBV12-4 to TRBJ2-1; D unclear. CDR3 size: 11 residues. Trimming pared 7 bases from V and 7 bases from J, leaving 8 bases between. The CDR3 bases are TGTGCCAGCACCCCTGGGAATGAGCAGTTCTTC. Protein sequence: CASTPGNEQFF.